Given below is one T cell receptor beta chain in context. The antigen is undetermined. Assay used: immunoSEQ multiplex PCR; TCRdb lists only in-frame clones, some missing. The data hold more than 100,000 clones, with 90% to 95% observed a single time. The data belong to a study of T cell responses to AZD1222 COVID-19 vaccine. On the study more broadly: Recipients boosted at about 4 weeks or about 12 weeks are pooled. Whole-study findings and limits: Spike regions recognized by vaccine-associated CD4 TCRs spanned the protein, led by 160-218 and 743-854. Donors were mostly white British, more females; clonal diversity possibly underestimated. AZD1222 recipients seropositive at baseline numbered only five or six.

The germline gives CDR1 MNHEY, CDR2 SVGAGI. This CDR3 comprises 15 residues. The V gene lost 2 bases and the J gene lost 5 bases, with 15 bases spanning the gap. The source of this sequence is an adult in good health. V is TRBV6-5 and J is TRBJ1-2, with D possibly being TRBD1 (6 bases). Here the sequenced sample was peripheral blood, taken on day 0 of AZD1222 vaccination. CDR3 amino acids: CASSYLSARGYGYTF. CDR3 DNA sequence: TGTGCCAGCAGTTACCTCTCAGCTAGGGGGTATGGCTACACCTTC.